The 25 T cell receptor beta chains given below trace back to one sample, sequenced in a study of T cell clonotyping in hematopoietic cell transplantation. Here immunoSEQ multiplex PCR was the method, and the copy in TCRdb shows in-frame clones only, minus some. The profile shows roughly 50,000 clones, about nine tenths of them singletons. The time point here: recipient sample about 28 days before transplant, after cytoreduction. The sample was peripheral blood mononuclear cells, taken before stem cell transplant. These receptor sequences come from a man aged 60-69 years with biphenotypic leukemia. Some clones in this sample may be carry-over from other donors' samples.

This clone has just one count. The chain combines TRBV5-1 with TRBJ1-5; D not resolved. The CDR3 is 13 residues long. The V end was cut by 0 bases, the J end by 4 bases, with 5 bases between. From germline, CDR1 is SGHRS and CDR2 YFSETQ. This chain's CDR3 is CASSLDTNQPQHF. In nucleotides, the CDR3 is TGCGCCAGCAGCTTGGACACAAATCAGCCCCAGCATTTT.

The J gene is TRBJ2-5, the V gene TRBV30, with a possible D match to TRBD2 (5 bases). CDR3 length equals 13 residues. Trimming stripped 5 bases from V and 5 bases from J, with 15 bases between. Germline loops: CDR1 GTSNPN, CDR2 SVGIG (reference sequence). The CDR3 region is CAWGRAGRETQYF. The DNA of the CDR3 is TGTGCCTGGGGAAGGGCGGGTCGGGAGACCCAGTACTTC.

The chain carries TRBV10-3 and TRBJ2-3; 9 nucleotides line up with TRBD2. The CDR3 contains 15 residues. Germline lookup yields CDR1 ENHRY and CDR2 SYGVKD. Unmatched junction bases numbered 3, after V lost 4 bases and J lost 1 base. This CDR3 is CAISASSGGTDTQYF. DNA of the CDR3: TGTGCCATCAGTGCCTCTAGCGGGGGCACAGATACGCAGTATTTT.

The V and J genes are TRBV19 and TRBJ1-5, with 9 bases fitting TRBD1. Germline lookup yields CDR1 LNHDA and CDR2 SQIVND (reference sequence). The CDR3 extends over 15 amino acids. Trimming at V came to 6 bases and at J to 6 bases, leaving 9 bases not matched to a gene. The CDR3 bases are TGTGCCAGTAGCACGGGACAGGGCGGTGGTCAGCCCCAGCATTTT. It encodes CASSTGQGGGQPQHF.

The chain combines TRBV5-4 with TRBJ2-5; a possible D gene is TRBD2 (6 bases). The CDR3 totals 14 residues. Germline V gene lookup returns CDR1 SGHNT and CDR2 YYREEE (reference sequence). With 0 bases removed from V and 5 bases from J, the gap between germline ends came to 11 bases. The CDR3, as DNA: TGTGCCAGCAGCTTGGTGGGGAGCGGGGAGACCCAGTACTTC. This gives the protein CASSLVGSGETQYF. The full variable domain, with the rest looked up from reference TRBV5-4 and TRBJ2-5, is ETGVTQSPTHLIKTRGQQVTLRCSSQSGHNTVSWYQQALGQGPQFIFQYYREEENGRGNFPPRFSGLQFPNYSSELNVNALELDDSALYLCASSLVGSGETQYFGPGTRLLVL.

This clone occurred a few times. The rearrangement links TRBV11-2 to TRBJ2-7; D remains unclear. The CDR3 contains 12 residues. Trimming took off 5 bases at V and 3 bases at J, with 8 bases between the two ends. Germline V gene data show CDR1 as SGHAT and CDR2 as FQNNGV. CDR3 in DNA: TGTGCCAGCAGCATGGGTATCTACGAGCAGTACTTC. Protein product: CASSMGIYEQYF.

In its sample, this clone was seen once. This chain connects TRBV27 to TRBJ1-2; the match to TRBD1 covers 7 bases. V gave up 5 bases and J gave up 1 base; unmatched junction bases: 7. Germline-derived CDR1 and CDR2 are MNHEY and SMNVEV (reference sequence). This CDR3 is built from 15 residues. For the CDR3, the DNA is TGTGCCAGCAGTAAAGACAGGGTAGATAACTATGGCTACACCTTC. Protein product: CASSKDRVDNYGYTF.

The table lists this clone with a few counts. The chain joins TRBV2 to TRBJ1-4, with D perhaps matching TRBD1 (5 bases). The CDR3 is 16 amino acids. Germline CDR1 and CDR2: SNHLY and FYNNEI. The V end lost 6 bases, the J end lost 2 bases, and 16 bases lay between the germline ends. DNA of the CDR3: TGTGCCAGCAGGGCCGGGACGGTGTGGACTAATGAAAAACTGTTTTTT. As protein: CASRAGTVWTNEKLFF.

The chain employs TRBV28 and TRBJ2-1; D uncertain. Germline CDR1 reads MDHEN; CDR2 reads SYDVKM. Trimming stripped 6 bases from V and 6 bases from J, with 6 bases between. The CDR3 is 11 amino acids. This chain's CDR3 is CASSDLNEQFF. The CDR3, as DNA: TGTGCCAGCAGCGACCTCAATGAGCAGTTCTTC.

This rearrangement joins TRBV9 to TRBJ2-3, with D perhaps TRBD1 or TRBD2 (5 bases each). Trimming took 3 bases from V and 6 from J, leaving 11 bases between them. Per germline, CDR1 SGDLS and CDR2 YYNGEE. The CDR3 runs to 13 residues. CDR3 in DNA: TGTGCCAGCAGCGAGGGACCCCGGGATACGCAGTATTTT. It encodes CASSEGPRDTQYF.

This clone was seen just once. The chain combines TRBV1 with TRBJ1-5. TRBV1 is reported as a pseudogene. The CDR3 extends over 17 amino acids. The DNA for the CDR3 is TGCACCAGCAGCCAAGAATTGCTGGTTTATAGCAATCAGCCCCAGCATTTT. This gives the protein CTSSQELLVYSNQPQHF.

This clone was recorded only once. The chain has TRBV30 and TRBJ2-7; weak D call: TRBD2 (5 bases). The CDR3 runs 13 residues. Germline V gene lookup returns CDR1 GTSNPN and CDR2 SVGIG (reference sequence). Deletions cut 0 bases from V and 2 bases from J, with 8 bases between. CDR3 sequence: CAWSVDGAYEQYF. For the CDR3, the DNA is TGTGCCTGGAGTGTTGACGGGGCCTACGAGCAGTACTTC.

This chain links TRBV4-1 with TRBJ2-1, with a weak D call TRBD1 (6 bases). The CDR3 extends over 14 amino acids. CDR1 is MGHRA and CDR2 is YSYEKL in the germline V gene. The ends were cut back, 0 bases at V and 6 bases at J, with 9 bases in the middle. The CDR3 sequence is CASSQDWGRNEQFF. The CDR3 DNA reads TGCGCCAGCAGCCAAGACTGGGGGCGCAATGAGCAGTTCTTC.

The V gene is TRBV30, the J gene TRBJ1-1; weak D call: TRBD1 (5 bases). The ends were cut back, 2 bases at V and 10 bases at J, with 14 bases in the middle. CDR1 and CDR2 from the germline V gene are GTSNPN and SVGIG (reference sequence). This CDR3 is 12 amino acids long. The CDR3 nucleotides read TGTGCCTGGAGTTATCGACAGTTAAGAGCTTTCTTT. It translates to CAWSYRQLRAFF.

V is TRBV5-4 and J is TRBJ2-5, with D possibly being TRBD2 (7 bases). CDR1 SGHNT and CDR2 YYREEE come from the germline V gene (reference sequence). The CDR3 sequence is 15 residues long. V gave up 3 bases and J gave up 4 bases, with 16 bases separating them. CDR3 sequence: CASSSGQRGGETQYF. The CDR3 DNA sequence: TGTGCCAGCAGCTCCGGACAGCGGGGTGGAGAGACCCAGTACTTC.

This sequence joins TRBV5-1 and TRBJ2-1; possible D gene TRBD2, 5 bases. Trimming pared 4 bases from V and 5 bases from J, leaving 10 bases between. The CDR3 consists of 13 residues. Germline CDR1 and CDR2: SGHRS and YFSETQ. The CDR3 region is CASSAAVDNEQFF. The CDR3 nucleotides are TGCGCCAGCAGCGCAGCGGTAGACAATGAGCAGTTCTTC. Complete variable domain (other parts from reference TRBV5-1 and TRBJ2-1): KAGVTQTPRYLIKTRGQQVTLSCSPISGHRSVSWYQQTPGQGLQFLFEYFSETQRNKGNFPGRFSGRQFSNSRSEMNVSTLELGDSALYLCASSAAVDNEQFFGPGTRLTVL.

This rearrangement joins TRBV5-4 to TRBJ2-5; no clear D. Germline loops: CDR1 SGHNT, CDR2 YYREEE (reference sequence). Trimming shortened V by 5 bases and J by 2 bases, and 19 bases separated the two germline ends. CDR3 length: 16 amino acids. CDR3 amino acids: CASSPRRGSDQETQYF. The CDR3 DNA reads TGTGCCAGCAGTCCCCGACGCGGTAGTGATCAAGAGACCCAGTACTTC.

This chain connects TRBV28 to TRBJ2-7; the match to TRBD1 covers 8 bases. With 1 base clipped from V and 5 bases from J, the junction kept 10 bases outside the gene matches. The germline V gene encodes CDR1 MDHEN and CDR2 SYDVKM. The CDR3 is 16 residues long. The CDR3 DNA follows: TGTGCCAGCAGTTTATCGGCAGGGGGCTGGGGGGACGAGCAGTACTTC. It codes for CASSLSAGGWGDEQYF. The variable domain in full, with the rest retrieved from reference TRBV28 and TRBJ2-7, is DVKVTQSSRYLVKRTGEKVFLECVQDMDHENMFWYRQDPGLGLRLIYFSYDVKMKEKGDIPEGYSVSREKKERFSLILESASTNQTSMYLCASSLSAGGWGDEQYFGPGTRLTVT.

The rearrangement uses TRBV5-6 and TRBJ2-7; 7 bases line up with TRBD2. J was trimmed by 2 bases and V by 4 bases; bases with no gene match: 6. Per germline, CDR1 SGHDT and CDR2 YYEEEE. The CDR3 contains 14 residues. The CDR3 protein is CASSTRDYTYEQYF. The CDR3 nucleotides read TGTGCCAGCAGCACCCGGGACTACACCTACGAGCAGTACTTC.

The chain is built from TRBV7-9 and TRBJ2-2; D is uncertain. This CDR3 has 13 residues. Germline CDR1 SEHNR, CDR2 FQNEAQ (reference sequence). Trimming took 5 bases from V and 6 from J, leaving 10 bases between them. As DNA, the CDR3 is TGTGCCAGCAGCGAAACGCGGTCCGGGGAGCTGTTTTTT. It specifies CASSETRSGELFF. Full variable domain (rest looked up from reference TRBV7-9 and TRBJ2-2): DTGVSQNPRHKITKRGQNVTFRCDPISEHNRLYWYRQTLGQGPEFLTYFQNEAQLEKSRLLSDRFSAERPKGSFSTLEIQRTEQGDSAMYLCASSETRSGELFFGEGSRLTVL.

The gene calls are TRBV4-1 and TRBJ2-3; a weak D match, TRBD2 (6 bases). This CDR3 region has 17 residues. The germline V and J ends were trimmed by 4 bases and 0 bases, with 17 bases remaining between them. CDR1 is MGHRA and CDR2 is YSYEKL in the germline V gene. CDR3 sequence (DNA): TGCGCCAGCAGCCGGGGGAAGCGGGCGGCTAGCACAGATACGCAGTATTTT. Translating gives CASSRGKRAASTDTQYF.

This chain links TRBV7-2 with TRBJ2-2, with D perhaps TRBD2 (6 bases). The CDR3 sequence is 16 residues long. Germline V lookup: CDR1 SGHTA, CDR2 FQGNSA. Between the trimmed V and J ends, which lost 4 bases and 2 bases, there was a span of 14 bases. The CDR3 region is CASSSQGLLNTGELFF. CDR3 nucleotides: TGTGCCAGCAGCTCCCAGGGACTGCTAAACACCGGGGAGCTGTTTTTT.

The CDR3 bases are TGTGCCAGCAGTGAAGCGCTTTTGGGCCCTCCCGGCGAGCAGTACTTC. It encodes CASSEALLGPPGEQYF. The rearrangement uses TRBV2 and TRBJ2-7; D is unresolved. This CDR3 has 16 residues. Germline CDR1 reads SNHLY; CDR2 reads FYNNEI. V gave up 0 bases and J gave up 6 bases, with 18 bases separating them.

The chain uses TRBV5-6 and TRBJ2-7; 10 bases fit TRBD2. CDR3 length equals 17 residues. V was pared by 4 bases and J by 5 bases, with 15 bases of the junction left unmatched. Looked up from germline, CDR1 is SGHDT and CDR2 is YYEEEE. The CDR3 is CASSPGLAVTNGDEQYF. The CDR3 DNA reads TGTGCCAGCAGCCCCGGACTAGCGGTAACTAATGGGGACGAGCAGTACTTC. The variable domain in full, with the rest retrieved from reference TRBV5-6 and TRBJ2-7, is DAGVTQSPTHLIKTRGQQVTLRCSPKSGHDTVSWYQQALGQGPQFIFQYYEEEERQRGNFPDRFSGHQFPNYSSELNVNALLLGDSALYLCASSPGLAVTNGDEQYFGPGTRLTVT.

The rearrangement joins TRBV30 to TRBJ2-1, with 10 bases matching TRBD1. This CDR3 contains 15 residues. Trimming at V came to 5 bases and at J to 8 bases, leaving 12 bases not matched to a gene. Germline V gene sequence: CDR1 GTSNPN, CDR2 SVGIG (reference sequence). CDR3 region: CAWATATGGRDEQFF. The CDR3 nucleotides read TGTGCCTGGGCCACGGCGACAGGGGGCAGGGATGAGCAGTTCTTC.